This T cell receptor beta chain was retrieved from a study of Ad26.COV2.S vaccination and SARS-CoV-2 variants. About the study: Administration of Ad26.COV2.S was intramuscular, either once or twice 56 days apart. Study-wide results and caveats: Spike-specific CD8+ and CD4+ T cell responses reportedly showed substantial breadth after vaccination.

Noted treatment: some 20 received Ad26.COV2.S at low or high dose, single or two shots; roughly five received placebo; per-sample allocation not given. Repertoires come from day 63 after the first vaccine or placebo injection. In the case of this clone: The antigen remains undetermined.

Germline assignment: CDR1 MNHEY and CDR2 SVGAGI. V lost 7 bases, J lost 0 bases, and 12 bases lay in between. This CDR3 is built from 15 residues. Repertoires were generated with immunoSEQ multiplex PCR, while TCRdb's copy carries only in-frame clones and drops some. The sample records under 300,000 clones, roughly 87% being singletons. The sample in question was peripheral blood, obtained in a trial of Ad26.COV2.S vaccine versus placebo. This TCR was recovered from a person between 18 and 60 years old who received the Ad26.COV2.S COVID-19 vaccine or a placebo. This chain connects TRBV6-5 to TRBJ2-2; D gene ambiguous. The CDR3 region has the DNA TGTGCCAGCAAGGTCGGTCTTACGAACACCGGGGAGCTGTTTTTT. It translates to CASKVGLTNTGELFF.